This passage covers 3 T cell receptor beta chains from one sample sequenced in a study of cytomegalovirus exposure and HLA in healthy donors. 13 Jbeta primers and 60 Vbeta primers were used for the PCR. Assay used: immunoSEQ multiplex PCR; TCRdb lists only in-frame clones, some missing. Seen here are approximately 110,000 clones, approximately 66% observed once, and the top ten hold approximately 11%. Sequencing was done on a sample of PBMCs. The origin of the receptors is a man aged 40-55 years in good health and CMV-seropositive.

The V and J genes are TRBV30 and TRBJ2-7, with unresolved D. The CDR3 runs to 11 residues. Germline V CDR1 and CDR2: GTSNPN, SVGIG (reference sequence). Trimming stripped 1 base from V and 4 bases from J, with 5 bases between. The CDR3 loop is CAWSGDYEQYF. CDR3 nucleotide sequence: TGTGCCTGGAGTGGAGATTACGAGCAGTACTTC.

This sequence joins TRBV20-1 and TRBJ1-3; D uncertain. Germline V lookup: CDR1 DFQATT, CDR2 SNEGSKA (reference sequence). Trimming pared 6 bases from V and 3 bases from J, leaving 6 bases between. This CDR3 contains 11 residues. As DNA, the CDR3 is TGCAGTGCCCCTTATGGAAACACCATATATTTT. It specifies CSAPYGNTIYF.

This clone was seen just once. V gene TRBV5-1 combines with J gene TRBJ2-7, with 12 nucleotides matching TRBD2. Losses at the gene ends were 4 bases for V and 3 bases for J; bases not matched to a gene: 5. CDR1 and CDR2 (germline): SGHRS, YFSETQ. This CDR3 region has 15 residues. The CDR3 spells CASSQGLAGNYEQYV. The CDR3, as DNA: TGCGCCAGCAGCCAAGGACTAGCGGGAAACTACGAGCAGTACGTC.